This T cell receptor beta chain was captured in a study of control samples from healthy donors and cancer patients. The V end was cut by 3 bases, the J end by 5 bases, with 4 bases between. The CDR3 loop spans 11 amino acids. Profiling relied on immunoSEQ multiplex PCR, and the TCRdb table lists in-frame clones only, not all of them. The sample has 390,000 or so clones, 80% to 95% seen once. This clone appeared a few times. Other DNA sequences in the same sample also yield this CDR3. This chain connects TRBV12-3 or TRBV12-4 to TRBJ2-5; no definite D call. Sequenced sample: PBMCs. This sequence originates from a man aged 35 to 55 with head and neck cancer. The CDR3 DNA reads as TGTGCCAGCAGTTTGGGGGAGACCCAGTACTTC. As protein: CASSLGETQYF.